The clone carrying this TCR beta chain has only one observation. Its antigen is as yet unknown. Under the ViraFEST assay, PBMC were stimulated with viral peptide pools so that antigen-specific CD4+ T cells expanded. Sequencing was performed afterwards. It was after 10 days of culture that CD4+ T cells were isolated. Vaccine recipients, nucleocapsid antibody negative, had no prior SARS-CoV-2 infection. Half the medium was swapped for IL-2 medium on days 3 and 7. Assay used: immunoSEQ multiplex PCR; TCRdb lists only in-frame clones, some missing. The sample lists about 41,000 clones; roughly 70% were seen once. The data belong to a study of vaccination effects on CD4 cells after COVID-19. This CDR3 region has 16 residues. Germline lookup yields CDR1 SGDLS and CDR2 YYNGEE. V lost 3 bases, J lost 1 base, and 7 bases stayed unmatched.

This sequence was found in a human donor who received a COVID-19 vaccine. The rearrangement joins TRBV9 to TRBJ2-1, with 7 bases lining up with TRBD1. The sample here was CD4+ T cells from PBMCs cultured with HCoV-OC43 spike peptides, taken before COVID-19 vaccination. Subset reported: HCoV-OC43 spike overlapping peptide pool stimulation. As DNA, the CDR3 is TGTGCCAGCAGCGCGTTAGGGGGCAGTTCCTACAATGAGCAGTTCTTC. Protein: CASSALGGSSYNEQFF.